A selection of T cell receptor beta chains follows, all from one sample in a study of type 1 regulatory T cells. From the reads, TCRdb called clonotypes with MiXCR, one entry per CDR3 protein. The data show 20,000 to 25,000 distinct CDR3 sequences, approximately 44% seen once. These receptors have no identified antigens. Sequencing input: cultured T cells, either the whole culture or a sorted T cell fraction (not recorded which). These receptors originate from a human donor in good health. Each CDR3 is given with its conserved first and last residue. Each record gives: J gene, clone size, D gene, V gene, CDR3 DNA, CDR3 protein. The D gene is left open where the match is weak. Size is omitted from some rows. Given values are once, few, many or a class for expanded clones.

j_gene: TRBJ1-1; abundance: once; d_gene: TRBD1; v_gene: TRBV18; CDR3nt: TGTGCCAGCTCACCATCCGCAGGGGGGAACACTGAAGCTTTCTTT; CDR3aa: CASSPSAGGNTEAFF
j_gene: TRBJ1-2; abundance: few; d_gene: .; v_gene: TRBV6-6; CDR3nt: TGTGCCAGCAGTGCCGAGGGCAGGGCTCCCAACTATGGCTACACCTTC; CDR3aa: CASSAEGRAPNYGYTF
j_gene: TRBJ2-1; abundance: few; d_gene: TRBD2; v_gene: TRBV6-5; CDR3nt: TGTGCCAGCAGCATAGTAGCGGGGGGATACAATGAGCAGTTCTTC; CDR3aa: CASSIVAGGYNEQFF
j_gene: TRBJ1-2; abundance: .; d_gene: TRBD1; v_gene: TRBV18; CDR3nt: TGTGCCAGCTCACCAATAAGCCAGGGACAGGGGGCTGGCTACACCTTC; CDR3aa: CASSPISQGQGAGYTF
j_gene: TRBJ2-5; abundance: .; d_gene: TRBD2; v_gene: TRBV20-1; CDR3nt: TGCAGTGCTAGTATGGTAGCGGGGGGACAAGAGACCCAGTACTTC; CDR3aa: CSASMVAGGQETQYF
j_gene: TRBJ1-1; abundance: .; d_gene: .; v_gene: TRBV12-3/TRBV12-4; CDR3nt: TGTGCCAACCAAAATTACGGGGACACTGAAGCTTTCTTT; CDR3aa: CANQNYGDTEAFF
j_gene: TRBJ1-1; abundance: .; d_gene: TRBD1; v_gene: TRBV7-9; CDR3nt: TGTGCCAGCAGCCGGGACAGTAACTTCATGAACACTGAAGCTTTCTTT; CDR3aa: CASSRDSNFMNTEAFF
j_gene: TRBJ1-1; abundance: .; d_gene: .; v_gene: TRBV7-9; CDR3nt: TGTGCCAGCAGCGTAACAGGCCTGAGCACTGAAGCTTTCTTT; CDR3aa: CASSVTGLSTEAFF
j_gene: TRBJ2-7; abundance: .; d_gene: .; v_gene: TRBV3-1; CDR3nt: TGTGCCAGCAGTCGGGCTGCGGGTAGCTACGAGCAGTACTTC; CDR3aa: CASSRAAGSYEQYF
j_gene: TRBJ1-1; abundance: .; d_gene: .; v_gene: TRBV5-5; CDR3nt: TGTGCCAGCAGCTGGCAGGGTTTCACTGAAGCTTTCTTT; CDR3aa: CASSWQGFTEAFF
j_gene: TRBJ2-7; abundance: .; d_gene: TRBD1; v_gene: TRBV5-1; CDR3nt: TGCGCCAGCAGCTTGGGGGGGACAGGGGATGAGCAGTACTTC; CDR3aa: CASSLGGTGDEQYF
j_gene: TRBJ1-5; abundance: .; d_gene: .; v_gene: TRBV19; CDR3nt: TGTGCCACCTCAACGCTGGGTTTACGGGACGGATCAATGCCCCAGCATTTT; CDR3aa: CATSTLGLRDGSMPQHF
j_gene: TRBJ2-5; abundance: large; d_gene: TRBD1; v_gene: TRBV3-1; CDR3nt: TGTGCCAGCAGCTTCCCTGGACAGGGGGGTTCAGAGACCCAGTACTTC; CDR3aa: CASSFPGQGGSETQYF
j_gene: TRBJ1-1; abundance: .; d_gene: .; v_gene: TRBV7-8; CDR3nt: TGTGCCAGCAGCTTAGACACTGAAGCTTTCTTT; CDR3aa: CASSLDTEAFF
j_gene: TRBJ1-2; abundance: medium-sized; d_gene: .; v_gene: TRBV5-1; CDR3nt: TGCGCCAGCAGCTTGGGGACGCCAGCTAACTATGGCTACACCTTC; CDR3aa: CASSLGTPANYGYTF
j_gene: TRBJ2-2; abundance: .; d_gene: TRBD2; v_gene: TRBV3-1; CDR3nt: TGTGCCAGCAGCCGAGCGGGGGGGAACACCGGGGAGCTGTTTTTT; CDR3aa: CASSRAGGNTGELFF
j_gene: TRBJ2-1; abundance: .; d_gene: .; v_gene: TRBV7-8; CDR3nt: TGTGCCACCAATAAGAGAGAGTCCTACAATGAGCAGTTCTTC; CDR3aa: CATNKRESYNEQFF
j_gene: TRBJ2-2; abundance: .; d_gene: TRBD1; v_gene: TRBV13; CDR3nt: TGTGCCAGCAGGGCAGGGACAGCCCTTAACACCGGGGAGCTGTTTTTT; CDR3aa: CASRAGTALNTGELFF
j_gene: TRBJ2-5; abundance: .; d_gene: TRBD1; v_gene: TRBV12-3/TRBV12-4; CDR3nt: TGTGCCAGCAGTTTAGAACAGGGGGCCGGGGAGACCCAGTACTTC; CDR3aa: CASSLEQGAGETQYF
j_gene: TRBJ2-6; abundance: .; d_gene: .; v_gene: TRBV14; CDR3nt: TGTGCCAGCAGCATCTCTGGGGCCAACGTCCTGACTTTC; CDR3aa: CASSISGANVLTF
j_gene: TRBJ2-7; abundance: .; d_gene: TRBD2; v_gene: TRBV6-5; CDR3nt: TGTGCCAGCAGTTACTCCGGGACTACTAACTCCTACGAGCAGTACTTC; CDR3aa: CASSYSGTTNSYEQYF
j_gene: TRBJ1-1; abundance: .; d_gene: .; v_gene: TRBV7-3; CDR3nt: TGTGCCAGCAGCTTAACAGGCCAGGGCACTGAAGCTTTCTTT; CDR3aa: CASSLTGQGTEAFF
j_gene: TRBJ2-6; abundance: .; d_gene: TRBD1; v_gene: TRBV7-9; CDR3nt: TGTGCCAGTCCCGACCACGCCAAAACAGACAGGGGTAGCGCTGGGGCCAACGTCCTGACTTTC; CDR3aa: CASPDHAKTDRGSAGANVLTF
j_gene: TRBJ1-2; abundance: few; d_gene: .; v_gene: TRBV6-2/TRBV6-3; CDR3nt: TGTGCCAGCAGAGACCACTATGGCTACACCTTC; CDR3aa: CASRDHYGYTF
j_gene: TRBJ2-3; abundance: .; d_gene: TRBD2; v_gene: TRBV10-3; CDR3nt: TGTGCCATCAGTGACCCCAAGCCCGAGCTAGCGGGGAGCACAGATACGCAGTATTTT; CDR3aa: CAISDPKPELAGSTDTQYF
j_gene: TRBJ2-1; abundance: medium-sized; d_gene: TRBD2; v_gene: TRBV10-3; CDR3nt: TGTGCCATCAGTGCCCGGACTAGCGGGGGTGTCACTGAGCAGTTCTTC; CDR3aa: CAISARTSGGVTEQFF
j_gene: TRBJ2-1; abundance: .; d_gene: .; v_gene: TRBV2; CDR3nt: TGTGCCAGCACCTACGTGAGAGCTATCAGCGAGCAGTTCTTC; CDR3aa: CASTYVRAISEQFF
j_gene: TRBJ2-1; abundance: .; d_gene: TRBD1; v_gene: TRBV7-3; CDR3nt: TGTGCCAGCAGCTTAAACAGGGGACCCTACAATGAGCAGTTCTTC; CDR3aa: CASSLNRGPYNEQFF
j_gene: TRBJ2-3; abundance: medium-sized; d_gene: .; v_gene: TRBV29-1; CDR3nt: TGCAGCGTTTCCCCCCCCGCCGGCGGCACAGATACGCAGTATTTT; CDR3aa: CSVSPPAGGTDTQYF
j_gene: TRBJ1-2; abundance: few; d_gene: .; v_gene: TRBV5-1; CDR3nt: TGCGCCAGCAGCCCAACCCCAGGGAGGGGTAATCGAGGCTACACCTTC; CDR3aa: CASSPTPGRGNRGYTF
j_gene: TRBJ2-5; abundance: once; d_gene: .; v_gene: TRBV3-1; CDR3nt: TGTGCCAGCAGCCAGATACTAGGAACGAGAGAGACCCAGTACTTC; CDR3aa: CASSQILGTRETQYF
j_gene: TRBJ1-3; abundance: .; d_gene: .; v_gene: TRBV11-2; CDR3nt: TGTGCCAGCAGCTTATCGTCCTCGGGAGGAAACACCATATATTTT; CDR3aa: CASSLSSSGGNTIYF
j_gene: TRBJ1-2; abundance: .; d_gene: .; v_gene: TRBV10-3; CDR3nt: TGTGCCATCAGTGAACTAAGGGGCTACACCTTC; CDR3aa: CAISELRGYTF
j_gene: TRBJ1-2; abundance: .; d_gene: TRBD1; v_gene: TRBV11-3; CDR3nt: TGTGCCAGCAGCTTAAGTGGGACAGGGAGTACTAACTATGGCTACACCTTC; CDR3aa: CASSLSGTGSTNYGYTF
j_gene: TRBJ1-1; abundance: few; d_gene: .; v_gene: TRBV7-2; CDR3nt: TGTGCCAGCAGGCTAGCCGGGAACACTGAAGCTTTCTTT; CDR3aa: CASRLAGNTEAFF
j_gene: TRBJ1-2; abundance: .; d_gene: .; v_gene: TRBV12-3/TRBV12-4; CDR3nt: TGTGCCAGCAGTCCAAGTGGGTACTATGGCTACACCTTC; CDR3aa: CASSPSGYYGYTF
j_gene: TRBJ2-3; abundance: .; d_gene: TRBD1; v_gene: TRBV12-3/TRBV12-4; CDR3nt: TGTGCCAGCAGACCGACAGGGGTGATGGGAGATACGCAGTATTTT; CDR3aa: CASRPTGVMGDTQYF
j_gene: TRBJ2-6; abundance: .; d_gene: .; v_gene: TRBV14; CDR3nt: TGTGCCAGCAGCCCAAACCGGGGATCCGGGGCCAACGTCCTGACTTTC; CDR3aa: CASSPNRGSGANVLTF
j_gene: TRBJ2-2; abundance: few; d_gene: TRBD1; v_gene: TRBV7-9; CDR3nt: TGTGCCAGCAGGTGGACAGGGGCCGGGGAGCTGTTTTTT; CDR3aa: CASRWTGAGELFF
j_gene: TRBJ2-3; abundance: medium-sized; d_gene: .; v_gene: TRBV19; CDR3nt: TGTGCCAGTAGTACCGGAGGAGGCTCAGATACGCAGTATTTT; CDR3aa: CASSTGGGSDTQYF
j_gene: TRBJ1-2; abundance: .; d_gene: .; v_gene: TRBV10-3; CDR3nt: TGTGCCATCAGTGAGCCGAGCACTTCCTCCCACTATGGCTACACCTTC; CDR3aa: CAISEPSTSSHYGYTF
j_gene: TRBJ2-5; abundance: once; d_gene: TRBD2; v_gene: TRBV18; CDR3nt: TGTGCCAGCTCACCTAGACTAGCGGGGGATCACAATGAGCAGTACTTC; CDR3aa: CASSPRLAGDHNEQYF
j_gene: TRBJ2-7; abundance: .; d_gene: TRBD1; v_gene: TRBV19; CDR3nt: TGTGCCAGTAGTATCACAGGGGGAACCTACGAGCAGTACTTC; CDR3aa: CASSITGGTYEQYF
j_gene: TRBJ1-4; abundance: .; d_gene: .; v_gene: TRBV12-3/TRBV12-4; CDR3nt: TGTGCCAGCAGCACTACACTAGGGAAAATTCGGTCACGTAAAAAACTGTTTTTT; CDR3aa: CASSTTLGKIRSRKKLFF
j_gene: TRBJ2-1; abundance: many; d_gene: TRBD2; v_gene: TRBV12-3/TRBV12-4; CDR3nt: TGTGCCAGCAGCCGAGGGACTAGCGGGGGCTACAATGAGCAGTTCTTC; CDR3aa: CASSRGTSGGYNEQFF
j_gene: TRBJ1-1; abundance: .; d_gene: .; v_gene: TRBV6-5; CDR3nt: TGTGCCAGCAGCCCCCATGGGGCTGGTGAAGCTTTCTTT; CDR3aa: CASSPHGAGEAFF
j_gene: TRBJ1-1; abundance: .; d_gene: .; v_gene: TRBV5-5; CDR3nt: TGTGCCAGCAGCTTAACGACGGTCATGAACACTGAAGCTTTCTTT; CDR3aa: CASSLTTVMNTEAFF
j_gene: TRBJ1-1; abundance: .; d_gene: .; v_gene: TRBV30; CDR3nt: TGTGCCTGGAGGTGGTCTGAGAACACTGAAGCTTTCTTT; CDR3aa: CAWRWSENTEAFF
j_gene: TRBJ1-1; abundance: medium-sized; d_gene: TRBD1; v_gene: TRBV20-1; CDR3nt: TGCAGTGCTAGGTGGGGACAGGGAAGAACTGAAGCTTTCTTT; CDR3aa: CSARWGQGRTEAFF
j_gene: TRBJ1-2; abundance: .; d_gene: .; v_gene: TRBV3-1; CDR3nt: TGTGCCAGCAGCCAAGATGACAGCTATGGCTACACCTTC; CDR3aa: CASSQDDSYGYTF